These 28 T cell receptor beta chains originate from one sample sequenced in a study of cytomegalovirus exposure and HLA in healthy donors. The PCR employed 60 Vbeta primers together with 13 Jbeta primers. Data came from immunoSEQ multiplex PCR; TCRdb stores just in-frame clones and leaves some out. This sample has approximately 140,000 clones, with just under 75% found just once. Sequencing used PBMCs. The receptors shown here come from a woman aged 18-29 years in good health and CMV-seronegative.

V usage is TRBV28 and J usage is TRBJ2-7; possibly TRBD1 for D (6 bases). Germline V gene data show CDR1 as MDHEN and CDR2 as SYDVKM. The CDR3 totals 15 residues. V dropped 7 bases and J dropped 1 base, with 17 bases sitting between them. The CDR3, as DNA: TGTGCCAGCACTAAACAGGGAATTGGGTCCTACGAGCAGTACTTC. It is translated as CASTKQGIGSYEQYF.

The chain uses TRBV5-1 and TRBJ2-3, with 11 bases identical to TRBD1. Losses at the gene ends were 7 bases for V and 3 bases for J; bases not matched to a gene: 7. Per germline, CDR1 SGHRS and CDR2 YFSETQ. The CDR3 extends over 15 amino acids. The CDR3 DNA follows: TGCGCCAGCCTCCCGGGGACAGGGGGGACAGATACGCAGTATTTT. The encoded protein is CASLPGTGGTDTQYF.

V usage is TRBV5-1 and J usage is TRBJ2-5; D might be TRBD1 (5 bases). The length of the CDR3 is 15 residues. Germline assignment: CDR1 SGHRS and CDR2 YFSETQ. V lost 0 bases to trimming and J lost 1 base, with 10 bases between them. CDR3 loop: CASSLGQQIQETQYF. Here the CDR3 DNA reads TGCGCCAGCAGCTTGGGACAGCAAATCCAAGAGACCCAGTACTTC. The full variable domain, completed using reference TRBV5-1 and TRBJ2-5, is KAGVTQTPRYLIKTRGQQVTLSCSPISGHRSVSWYQQTPGQGLQFLFEYFSETQRNKGNFPGRFSGRQFSNSRSEMNVSTLELGDSALYLCASSLGQQIQETQYFGPGTRLLVL.

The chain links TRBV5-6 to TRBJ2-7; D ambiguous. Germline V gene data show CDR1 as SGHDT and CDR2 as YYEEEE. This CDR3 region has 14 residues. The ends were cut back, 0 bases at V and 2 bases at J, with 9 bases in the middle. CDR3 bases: TGTGCCAGCAGCTTGGATACTTCTACCTACGAGCAGTACTTC. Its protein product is CASSLDTSTYEQYF.

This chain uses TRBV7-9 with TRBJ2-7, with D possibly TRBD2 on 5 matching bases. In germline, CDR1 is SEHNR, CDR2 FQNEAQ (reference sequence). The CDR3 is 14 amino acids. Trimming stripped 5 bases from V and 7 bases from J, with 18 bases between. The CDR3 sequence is CASSLTGSSGEQYV. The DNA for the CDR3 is TGTGCCAGCAGCCTAACGGGCTCCTCGGGGGAGCAGTACGTC.

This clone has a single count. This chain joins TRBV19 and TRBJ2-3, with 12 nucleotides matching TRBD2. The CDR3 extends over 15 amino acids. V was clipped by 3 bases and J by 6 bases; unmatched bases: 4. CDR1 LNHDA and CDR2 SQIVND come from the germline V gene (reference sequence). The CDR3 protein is CASSITLAGGDTQYF. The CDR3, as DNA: TGTGCCAGTAGTATTACCCTAGCGGGGGGGGATACGCAGTATTTT.

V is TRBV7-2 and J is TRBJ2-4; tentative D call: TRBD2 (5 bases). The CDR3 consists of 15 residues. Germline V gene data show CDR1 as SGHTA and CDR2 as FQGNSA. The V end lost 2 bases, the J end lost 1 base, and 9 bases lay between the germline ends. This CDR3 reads CASSLSGMAKNIQYF. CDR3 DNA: TGTGCCAGCAGCTTAAGCGGCATGGCCAAAAACATTCAGTACTTC.

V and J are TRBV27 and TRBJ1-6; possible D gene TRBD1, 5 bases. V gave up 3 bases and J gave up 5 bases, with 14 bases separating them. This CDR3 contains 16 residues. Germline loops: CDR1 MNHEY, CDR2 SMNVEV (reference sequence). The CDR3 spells CASSFYRQSDNSPLHF. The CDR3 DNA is TGTGCCAGCAGTTTCTATCGACAGAGTGATAATTCACCCCTCCACTTT.

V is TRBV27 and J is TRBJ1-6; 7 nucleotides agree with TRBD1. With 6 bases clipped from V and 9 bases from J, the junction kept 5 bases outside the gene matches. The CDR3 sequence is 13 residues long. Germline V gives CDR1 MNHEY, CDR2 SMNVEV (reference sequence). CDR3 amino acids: CASRLTGSSPLHF. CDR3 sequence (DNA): TGTGCCAGCAGGTTGACAGGGAGTTCACCCCTCCACTTT.

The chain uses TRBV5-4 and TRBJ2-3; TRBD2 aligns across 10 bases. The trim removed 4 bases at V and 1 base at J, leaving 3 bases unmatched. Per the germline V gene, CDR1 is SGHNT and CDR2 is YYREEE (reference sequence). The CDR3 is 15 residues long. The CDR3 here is CASSSGGGGTDTQYF. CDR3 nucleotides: TGTGCCAGCAGCAGCGGGGGGGGAGGCACAGATACGCAGTATTTT.

CDR3 sequence reads: CASSQASGSADTQYF. The CDR3 DNA reads as TGCGCCAGCAGCCAAGCTAGCGGGAGCGCAGATACGCAGTATTTT. V gene TRBV4-3 combines with J gene TRBJ2-3, with 10 bases aligning to TRBD2. With 1 base clipped from V and 4 bases from J, the junction kept 2 bases outside the gene matches. The CDR3 length is 15 residues. CDR1 is LGHNA and CDR2 is YSLEER in the germline V gene.

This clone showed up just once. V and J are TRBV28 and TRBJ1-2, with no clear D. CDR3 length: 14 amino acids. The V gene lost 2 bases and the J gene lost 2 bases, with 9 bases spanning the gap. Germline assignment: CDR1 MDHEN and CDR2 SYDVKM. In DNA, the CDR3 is TGTGCCAGCAGTTTAGGTCGCGGGAACTATGGCTACACCTTC. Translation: CASSLGRGNYGYTF.

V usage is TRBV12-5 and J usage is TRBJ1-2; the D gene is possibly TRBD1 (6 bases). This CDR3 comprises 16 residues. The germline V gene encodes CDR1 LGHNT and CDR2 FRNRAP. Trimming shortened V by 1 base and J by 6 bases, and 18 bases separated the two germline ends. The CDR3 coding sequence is TGTGCTAGTGGTTTGGGGTTCGGGGGGCGCGGAAATGGCTACACCTTC. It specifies CASGLGFGGRGNGYTF.

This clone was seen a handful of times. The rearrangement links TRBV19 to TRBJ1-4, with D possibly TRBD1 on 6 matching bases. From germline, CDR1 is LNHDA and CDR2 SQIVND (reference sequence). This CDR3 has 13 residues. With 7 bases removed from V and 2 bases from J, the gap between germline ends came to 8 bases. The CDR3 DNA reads TGTGCCAGTACACAGGGTACTAATGAAAAACTGTTTTTT. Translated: CASTQGTNEKLFF. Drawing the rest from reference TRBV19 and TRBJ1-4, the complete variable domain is DGGITQSPKYLFRKEGQNVTLSCEQNLNHDAMYWYRQDPGQGLRLIYYSQIVNDFQKGDIAEGYSVSREKKESFPLTVTSAQKNPTAFYLCASTQGTNEKLFFGSGTQLSVL.

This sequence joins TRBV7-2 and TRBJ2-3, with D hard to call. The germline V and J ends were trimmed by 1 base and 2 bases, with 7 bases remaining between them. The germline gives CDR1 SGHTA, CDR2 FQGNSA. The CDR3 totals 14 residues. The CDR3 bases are TGTGCCAGCAGCTTAGATCTTTACACAGATACGCAGTATTTT. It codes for CASSLDLYTDTQYF. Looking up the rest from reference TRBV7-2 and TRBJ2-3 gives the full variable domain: GAGVSQSPSNKVTEKGKDVELRCDPISGHTALYWYRQSLGQGLEFLIYFQGNSAPDKSGLPSDRFSAERTGGSVSTLTIQRTQQEDSAVYLCASSLDLYTDTQYFGPGTRLTVL.

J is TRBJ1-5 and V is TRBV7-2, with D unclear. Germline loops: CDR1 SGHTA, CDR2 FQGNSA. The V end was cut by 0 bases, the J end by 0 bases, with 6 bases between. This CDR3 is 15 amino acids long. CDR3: CASSLAAYSNQPQHF. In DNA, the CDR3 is TGTGCCAGCAGCTTAGCCGCGTATAGCAATCAGCCCCAGCATTTT.

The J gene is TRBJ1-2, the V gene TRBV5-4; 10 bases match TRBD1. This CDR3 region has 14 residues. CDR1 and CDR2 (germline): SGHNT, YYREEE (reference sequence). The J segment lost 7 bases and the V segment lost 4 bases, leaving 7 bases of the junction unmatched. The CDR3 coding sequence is TGTGCCAGCAGCCCCAGACAGGGGGCGATTGGCTACACCTTC. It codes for CASSPRQGAIGYTF.

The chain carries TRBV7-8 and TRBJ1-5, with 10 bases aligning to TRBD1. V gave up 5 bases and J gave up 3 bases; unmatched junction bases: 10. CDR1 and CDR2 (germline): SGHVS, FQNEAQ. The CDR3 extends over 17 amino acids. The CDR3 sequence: CASSRRGQGVDNQPQHF. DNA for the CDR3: TGTGCCAGCAGCCGACGCGGACAGGGGGTGGACAATCAGCCCCAGCATTTT.

The CDR3 DNA reads TGTGCCAGCAGCCAAACGTACAGCTCTGGAAACACCATATATTTT. Protein product: CASSQTYSSGNTIYF. The chain combines TRBV14 with TRBJ1-3; D is undetermined. Deletions cut 2 bases from V and 0 bases from J, with 8 bases between. Germline assignment: CDR1 SGHDN and CDR2 FVKESK. This CDR3 is built from 15 residues.

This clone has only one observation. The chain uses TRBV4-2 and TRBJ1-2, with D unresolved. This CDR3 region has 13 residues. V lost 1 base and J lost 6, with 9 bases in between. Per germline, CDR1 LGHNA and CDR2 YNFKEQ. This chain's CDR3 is CASSQGPGNGYTF. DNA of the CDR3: TGTGCCAGCAGCCAAGGTCCGGGGAATGGCTACACCTTC.

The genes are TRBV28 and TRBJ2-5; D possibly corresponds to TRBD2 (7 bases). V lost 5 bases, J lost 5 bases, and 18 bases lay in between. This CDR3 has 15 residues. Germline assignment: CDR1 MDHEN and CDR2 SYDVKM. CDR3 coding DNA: TGTGCCAGCAGTCGAGCCGGGGGGCGCGGGGAGACCCAGTACTTC. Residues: CASSRAGGRGETQYF.

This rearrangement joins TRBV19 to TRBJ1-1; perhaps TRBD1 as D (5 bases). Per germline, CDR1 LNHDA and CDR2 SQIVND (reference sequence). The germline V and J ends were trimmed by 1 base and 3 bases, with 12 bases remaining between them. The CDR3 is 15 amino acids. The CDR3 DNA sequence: TGTGCCAGTAGTATAGTTTGGGGGGGACACACTGAAGCTTTCTTT. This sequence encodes CASSIVWGGHTEAFF.

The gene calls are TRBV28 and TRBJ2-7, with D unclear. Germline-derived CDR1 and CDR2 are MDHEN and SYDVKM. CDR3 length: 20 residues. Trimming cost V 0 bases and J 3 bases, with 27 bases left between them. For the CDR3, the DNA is TGTGCCAGCAGTTTATGCATAAACAGTTGGGCTATTAGAAATTACTACGAGCAGTACTTC. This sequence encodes CASSLCINSWAIRNYYEQYF. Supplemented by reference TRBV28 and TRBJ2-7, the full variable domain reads DVKVTQSSRYLVKRTGEKVFLECVQDMDHENMFWYRQDPGLGLRLIYFSYDVKMKEKGDIPEGYSVSREKKERFSLILESASTNQTSMYLCASSLCINSWAIRNYYEQYFGPGTRLTVT.

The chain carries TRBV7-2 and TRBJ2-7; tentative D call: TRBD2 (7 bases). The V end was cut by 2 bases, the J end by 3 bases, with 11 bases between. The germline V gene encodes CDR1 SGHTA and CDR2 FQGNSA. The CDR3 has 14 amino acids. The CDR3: CASSLRGGLYEQYV. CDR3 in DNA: TGTGCCAGCAGCTTAAGGGGGGGGCTCTACGAGCAGTACGTC.

CDR3 DNA sequence: TGTGCCAGCAGCTTTGGACAGGCGAACACCGGGGAGCTGTTTTTT. It specifies CASSFGQANTGELFF. The V and J genes are TRBV5-6 and TRBJ2-2; 7 positions agree with TRBD1. This CDR3 has 15 residues. V shed 2 bases and J 0 bases; nucleotides not matched to a gene: 1. CDR1 SGHDT and CDR2 YYEEEE come from the germline V gene.

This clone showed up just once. CDR3 amino acids: CASSLATDINYGYTF. The CDR3 bases are TGCGCCAGCAGCTTGGCCACGGACATAAACTATGGCTACACCTTC. This chain uses TRBV5-1 with TRBJ1-2; TRBD1 is a possible D gene (5 bases). Deletions cut 0 bases from V and 2 bases from J, with 11 bases between. Germline V gene data show CDR1 as SGHRS and CDR2 as YFSETQ. This CDR3 has 15 residues.

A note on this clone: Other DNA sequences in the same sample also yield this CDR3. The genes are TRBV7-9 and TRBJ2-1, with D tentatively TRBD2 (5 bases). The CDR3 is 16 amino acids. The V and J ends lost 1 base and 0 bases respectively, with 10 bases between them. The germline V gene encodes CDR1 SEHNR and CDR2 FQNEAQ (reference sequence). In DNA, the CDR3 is TGTGCCAGCAGCTTAGGTCTGGGGAGCTCCTACAATGAGCAGTTCTTC. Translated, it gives CASSLGLGSSYNEQFF.

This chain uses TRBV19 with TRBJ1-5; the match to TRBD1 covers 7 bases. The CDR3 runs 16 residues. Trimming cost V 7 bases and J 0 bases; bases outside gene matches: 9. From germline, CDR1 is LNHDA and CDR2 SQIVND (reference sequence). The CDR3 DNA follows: TGTGCCAGTACGAATACAGGGGCTCGTAGCAATCAGCCCCAGCATTTT. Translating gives CASTNTGARSNQPQHF. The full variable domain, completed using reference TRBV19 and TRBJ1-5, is DGGITQSPKYLFRKEGQNVTLSCEQNLNHDAMYWYRQDPGQGLRLIYYSQIVNDFQKGDIAEGYSVSREKKESFPLTVTSAQKNPTAFYLCASTNTGARSNQPQHFGDGTRLSIL.